Included here is one T cell receptor beta chain sequence, with context. This specimen comes from a study of blood T cell repertoires in COVID-19. About the research overall: Specimens from acute and convalescent COVID-19 originated in the United States, Italy and Spain. PBMCs, B-cell-depleted T cells, or T cells were the source of the cDNA or gDNA that made up the material.

In the original workflow: Estimates of nucleated cell counts were drawn from the amplification of reference gene primers. Method: immunoSEQ multiplex PCR; TCRdb's copy keeps in-frame clones and lacks some. Clone size and V and J calls were adopted from that table, with D and trimming inferred from the DNA. The table lists some 220,000 clones, 80% to 85% of them singletons. This receptor was taken from a woman aged 55-70 years with acute or convalescent COVID-19. The sample consisted of peripheral blood.

CDR3 region: CASSLVPTGQNTEAFF. CDR3 nucleotides: TGTGCCAGCAGCTTAGTGCCGACAGGGCAGAACACTGAAGCTTTCTTT. V is TRBV7-2 and J is TRBJ1-1; 7 bases are shared with TRBD1. The germline gives CDR1 SGHTA, CDR2 FQGNSA. The CDR3 contains 16 residues. With 1 base clipped from V and 1 base from J, the junction kept 6 bases outside the gene matches.